The subject of this entry is one T cell receptor (beta chain). In the original workflow: Amplification from reference gene primers served as the basis for estimated nucleated cell counts. Assay used: immunoSEQ multiplex PCR; TCRdb lists only in-frame clones, some missing. V and J calls and clone size are as listed in that table; D and trimming were resolved from the DNA. The table records approximately 350,000 clones, about 89% of them present only once. The data originate from a study of blood T cell repertoires in COVID-19. Study overall: Acute and convalescent COVID-19 samples came from the United States, Italy and Spain. The analysed material was cDNA or gDNA that came from T cells, B-cell-depleted T cells, or PBMCs.

It was during active infection that Seattle patients were enrolled and then longitudinally followed. This CDR3 comprises 14 residues. Germline V gene data show CDR1 as MDHEN and CDR2 as SYDVKM. Trimming removed 3 bases at V and 6 bases at J, with 14 bases between. The chain couples TRBV28 to TRBJ1-1; TRBD1 might be the D (6 bases). Sequencing input: peripheral blood. This receptor was taken from a woman aged 25 to 45 with COVID-19, enrolled during active disease. In DNA form, the CDR3 reads TGTGCCAGCAGTTTTGAGCAGGGGATCGCTGAAGCTTTCTTT. Translating gives CASSFEQGIAEAFF.